The 21 T cell receptor beta chains presented below share a single source sample, sequenced in a study of sequential checkpoint blockade in melanoma. TCRdb's table, derived via immunoSEQ multiplex PCR, lists solely in-frame clones and lacks some. The data contain approximately 2,000 clones, about 20% of them seen just once; the ten biggest clones take up roughly a fifth. Noted treatment: randomized to nivolumab then ipilimumab (arm A) or the reverse (arm B). Specimen: tumor tissue (inferred from file names), collected from a patient given nivolumab and ipilimumab in sequence. The receptors originated from a human donor with melanoma.

There are a few counts of this clone. One end of the junction varies from germline; a read error may be responsible. The V gene is TRBV6-8, the J gene TRBJ2-2; 8 bases are shared with TRBD1. The germline V gene has CDR1 MNHGY and CDR2 SAAAGT. This CDR3 comprises 15 residues. For the CDR3, the DNA is TGTGCCATCAGTGCACAGGGGGCGAACACCGGGGAGCTGTTTTTT. Translation gives CAISAQGANTGELFF.

This clone has more than one count but fewer than ten. The rearrangement links TRBV6-8 to TRBJ1-5; D unresolved. The germline CDR1 and CDR2 sequences are MNHGY and SAAAGT. V gave up 4 bases and J gave up 3 bases, with 7 bases separating them. This CDR3 comprises 13 residues. CDR3 residues: CASSSTDNQPQHF. In DNA form, the CDR3 reads TGTGCCAGCAGTTCCACAGACAATCAGCCCCAGCATTTT.

This clone appeared a few times. This chain links TRBV12-5 with TRBJ2-5; 7 bases are a match to TRBD2. There are 13 residues in the CDR3. Germline CDR1 reads LGHNT; CDR2 reads FRNRAP. The CDR3 protein is CASSRGEVETQYF. The CDR3 DNA reads as TGTGCCAGCTCCCGGGGGGAGGTAGAGACCCAGTACTTC.

J is TRBJ2-4 and V is TRBV29-1; 9 nucleotides align to TRBD1. V shed 7 bases, J shed 3 bases, and the junction held 10 bases outside the gene matches. This CDR3 spans 15 amino acids. The germline V gene has CDR1 SQVTM and CDR2 ANQGSEA. The DNA of the CDR3 is TGCAGCGCCCTCTCCGGGACAGGGAACAAAAACATTCAGTACTTC. Protein product: CSALSGTGNKNIQYF.

The chain employs TRBV5-1 and TRBJ2-1; 9 nucleotides agree with TRBD2. V shed 0 bases and J 9 bases; nucleotides not matched to a gene: 4. Germline CDR1 and CDR2: SGHRS and YFSETQ. CDR3 length: 14 residues. The CDR3 here is CASSLDAGGPEQFF. The CDR3 DNA is TGCGCCAGCAGCTTGGATGCGGGGGGGCCTGAGCAGTTCTTC.

The chain is built from TRBV5-1 and TRBJ2-2; D possibly matches TRBD1 or TRBD2 (5 bases each). CDR3 length: 17 amino acids. Trimming pared 0 bases from V and 3 bases from J, leaving 15 bases between. Germline V CDR1 and CDR2: SGHRS, YFSETQ. The CDR3 region is CASSLAGAERDTGELFF. In nucleotides, the CDR3 is TGCGCCAGCAGCTTGGCCGGGGCCGAGAGGGACACCGGGGAGCTGTTTTTT.

In its sample, this clone ranks as medium-sized. The chain combines TRBV11-3 with TRBJ2-2; the D is unclear. Germline V gene sequence: CDR1 SGHNT, CDR2 YENEEA. The CDR3 covers 14 residues. The V gene lost 4 bases and the J gene lost 5 bases, with 11 bases spanning the gap. The CDR3 is CASSSGPVTGELFF. DNA for the CDR3: TGTGCCAGCAGCTCCGGGCCGGTAACCGGGGAGCTGTTTTTT.

This clone was picked up many times. This chain links TRBV9 with TRBJ2-1; 10 nucleotides align to TRBD2. The germline V gene encodes CDR1 SGDLS and CDR2 YYNGEE. This CDR3 is built from 15 residues. The V segment lost 0 bases and the J segment 8 bases; nucleotides outside the gene matches: 5. CDR3 in DNA: TGTGCCAGCAGCGTAGCGGCTAGCGGGGGCGATGAGCAGTTCTTC. The encoded protein is CASSVAASGGDEQFF.

This clone has a single count. This chain connects TRBV18 to TRBJ2-2, with D unclear. Between the trimmed V and J ends, which lost 0 bases and 1 base, there was a span of 9 bases. Germline V gene sequence: CDR1 KGHSH, CDR2 LQKENI. This CDR3 is 16 amino acids long. This CDR3 is CASSPPMGGNTGELFF. In DNA form, the CDR3 reads TGTGCCAGCTCACCACCGATGGGCGGGAACACCGGGGAGCTGTTTTTT. Based on the CDR3 plus reference TRBV18 and TRBJ2-2, the full variable domain is NAGVMQNPRHLVRRRGQEARLRCSPMKGHSHVYWYRQLPEEGLKFMVYLQKENIIDESGMPKERFSAEFPKEGPSILRIQQVVRGDSAAYFCASSPPMGGNTGELFFGEGSRLTVL.

The chain links TRBV9 to TRBJ2-7; 7 positions match TRBD1. The CDR3 is 12 amino acids. Germline V gives CDR1 SGDLS, CDR2 YYNGEE. Trimming removed 3 bases from V and 3 bases from J; junction bases left unmatched: 0. The CDR3 DNA is TGTGCCAGCAGCGGGACAGGCTACGAGCAGTACTTC. Translation: CASSGTGYEQYF.

The table lists this clone with a few counts. J is TRBJ2-7 and V is TRBV28; 7 bases are a match to TRBD1. The CDR3 loop spans 14 amino acids. With 6 bases clipped from V and 2 bases from J, the junction kept 7 bases outside the gene matches. Germline V lookup: CDR1 MDHEN, CDR2 SYDVKM. The CDR3 DNA sequence: TGTGCCAGCAGCCCCGGGACAGAGACCTACGAGCAGTACTTC. Translating it yields CASSPGTETYEQYF.

In this sample, this clone turned up a few times. The J gene is TRBJ2-2, the V gene TRBV6-8; D remains unclear. Germline loops: CDR1 MNHGY, CDR2 SAAAGT. V was pared by 5 bases and J by 7 bases, with 14 bases between. CDR3 length equals 14 residues. The CDR3 loop reads CASSVRALGGELFF. Here the CDR3 DNA reads TGTGCCAGCAGTGTTCGAGCCTTAGGCGGGGAGCTGTTTTTT.

V usage is TRBV11-3 and J usage is TRBJ2-2; D call uncertain. With 5 bases removed from V and 6 bases from J, the gap between germline ends came to 13 bases. Germline lookup yields CDR1 SGHNT and CDR2 YENEEA. The CDR3 runs to 14 residues. CDR3 region: CASSEMGFSGELFF. The CDR3 DNA reads TGTGCCAGCAGCGAGATGGGGTTTTCCGGGGAGCTGTTTTTT.

This chain links TRBV19 with TRBJ2-1; tentatively, D is TRBD2 (5 bases). The CDR3 sequence is 17 residues long. V was trimmed by 0 bases and J by 6 bases, leaving 18 bases between them. Looked up from germline, CDR1 is LNHDA and CDR2 is SQIVND (reference sequence). CDR3 nucleotide sequence: TGTGCCAGTAGTATAGATCTATCTAGCTTCCGGGCCAATGAGCAGTTCTTC. This codes for CASSIDLSSFRANEQFF.

In this sample, this clone turned up a few times. The chain has TRBV18 and TRBJ2-2, with 11 positions matching TRBD2. V trimming: 3 bases; J trimming: 0 bases; junction bases outside the gene matches: 6. The CDR3 runs to 18 residues. Germline V gene lookup returns CDR1 KGHSH and CDR2 LQKENI. The CDR3 loop reads CASSPELAGDPNTGELFF. CDR3 bases: TGTGCCAGCTCACCTGAACTAGCGGGAGACCCGAACACCGGGGAGCTGTTTTTT.

This chain joins TRBV25-1 and TRBJ2-7; TRBD1 agrees at 7 bases. This CDR3 contains 13 residues. CDR1 is MGHDK and CDR2 is SYGVNS in the germline V gene. The junction had 2 bases not matched to a gene; V was cut back by 6 bases and J by 0 bases. CDR3 bases: TGTGCCAGCAGACAGGGGAGCTCCTACGAGCAGTACTTC. Its translation: CASRQGSSYEQYF.

The chain uses TRBV19 and TRBJ2-7; 7 bases map to TRBD1. The germline CDR1 and CDR2 sequences are LNHDA and SQIVND (reference sequence). V gave up 7 bases and J gave up 0 bases; unmatched junction bases: 6. The CDR3 runs to 14 residues. The CDR3 protein is CASNNRGSSYEQYF. CDR3 nucleotide sequence: TGTGCCAGTAACAACAGGGGAAGCTCCTACGAGCAGTACTTC.

This chain joins TRBV29-1 and TRBJ1-2; 10 bases fit TRBD1. The germline CDR1 and CDR2 sequences are SQVTM and ANQGSEA. The CDR3 totals 14 residues. Trimming removed 8 bases from V and 7 bases from J; junction bases left unmatched: 13. Written as DNA, the CDR3 is TGCAGCATCCCCCTGGGGGACAGGGGAGGTGGCTACACCTTC. Translated: CSIPLGDRGGGYTF.

This clone was seen repeatedly, ten times or more. The rearrangement uses TRBV11-3 and TRBJ2-3, with D perhaps TRBD2 (5 bases). V lost 2 bases to trimming and J lost 5 bases, with 17 bases between them. From germline, CDR1 is SGHNT and CDR2 YENEEA. The CDR3 consists of 16 residues. The CDR3 bases are TGTGCCAGCAGCTTAAGTAGCGACGATTCGGAAGATACGCAGTATTTT. Translating gives CASSLSSDDSEDTQYF.

This clone has just a few counts. V is TRBV9 and J is TRBJ2-7; D tentatively fits TRBD1 or TRBD2 (5 bases each). The CDR3 is made up of 15 amino acids. Germline CDR1 reads SGDLS; CDR2 reads YYNGEE. V shed 0 bases and J shed 2 bases, with 12 bases lying between them. The CDR3 loop reads CASSVVSGTTYEQYF. The CDR3 DNA is TGTGCCAGCAGCGTAGTCTCAGGGACGACCTACGAGCAGTACTTC.

This clone has ten or more counts. The chain carries TRBV11-3 and TRBJ2-1; D may be TRBD1 or TRBD2 (6 bases each). Germline V lookup: CDR1 SGHNT, CDR2 YENEEA. The ends were cut back, 1 base at V and 8 bases at J, with 15 bases in the middle. This CDR3 is 15 amino acids long. The CDR3 is CASSLVSGGRDEQFF. CDR3 in DNA: TGTGCCAGCAGCTTAGTTTCCGGGGGCCGCGATGAGCAGTTCTTC. Variable domain in full (rest from reference TRBV11-3 and TRBJ2-1): EAGVVQSPRYKIIEKKQPVAFWCNPISGHNTLYWYLQNLGQGPELLIRYENEEAVDDSQLPKDRFSAERLKGVDSTLKIQPAELGDSAVYLCASSLVSGGRDEQFFGPGTRLTVL.